Below are 29 T cell receptor beta chains sequenced from a single sample in a study of Ad26.COV2.S vaccination and SARS-CoV-2 variants. TCRdb's copy holds only in-frame clones and misses some; the assay was immunoSEQ multiplex PCR. There are fewer than 400,000 clones in the sample; approximately 86% occur only once, and roughly 3.2% lies in the top ten. Treatment of the sample: roughly 20 received Ad26.COV2.S at low or high dose, single or two shots; roughly 5 received placebo; per-sample allocation not given. Following the first vaccine or placebo injection, samples were taken on day 63. This specimen was peripheral blood, taken in a trial of Ad26.COV2.S vaccine versus placebo. The source is a person between 18 and 65 years old who received the Ad26.COV2.S COVID-19 vaccine or a placebo.

V usage is TRBV7-9 and J usage is TRBJ1-2; D possibly corresponds to TRBD1 (5 bases). The CDR3 is 13 amino acids. Looked up from germline, CDR1 is SEHNR and CDR2 is FQNEAQ (reference sequence). V shed 4 bases and J shed 7 bases, with 13 bases lying between them. CDR3 in amino acids: CASSSHVGAGYTF. The CDR3 coding sequence is TGTGCCAGCAGCTCCCACGTCGGGGCTGGCTACACCTTC.

The rearrangement joins TRBV5-5 to TRBJ2-5; D not resolved. The CDR3 loop spans 15 amino acids. Germline CDR1 is SGHKS and CDR2 is YYEKEE (reference sequence). V lost 1 base and J lost 2, with 12 bases in between. CDR3: CASSLSGRNQETQYF. The CDR3 DNA follows: TGTGCCAGCAGCTTGTCGGGTAGGAATCAAGAGACCCAGTACTTC.

CDR3 in DNA: TGTGCCAGCAGCCTTGGAGAGGCCCCCACAGATACGCAGTATTTT. Translation gives CASSLGEAPTDTQYF. The chain joins TRBV7-9 to TRBJ2-3; no clear D gene. Trimming cost V 5 bases and J 2 bases, with 14 bases left between them. CDR1 is SEHNR and CDR2 is FQNEAQ in the germline V gene (reference sequence). This CDR3 contains 15 residues.

The chain carries TRBV5-1 and TRBJ2-5, with 7 bases aligning to TRBD2. V gave up 0 bases and J gave up 1 base; unmatched junction bases: 0. Germline loops: CDR1 SGHRS, CDR2 YFSETQ. The CDR3 is 14 residues long. CDR3 loop: CASSLGTSQETQYF. In DNA form, the CDR3 reads TGCGCCAGCAGCTTGGGGACTAGCCAAGAGACCCAGTACTTC.

V and J are TRBV6-6 and TRBJ1-1; no reliable D call. CDR1 is MNHNY and CDR2 is SVGAGI in the germline V gene (reference sequence). The CDR3 sequence is 14 residues long. V was shortened by 1 base and J by 2 bases, with 8 bases between the two germline ends. This CDR3 is CASSYLSPNTEAFF. In DNA, the CDR3 is TGTGCCAGCAGTTACTTATCCCCCAACACTGAAGCTTTCTTT.

The V and J genes are TRBV5-8 and TRBJ1-2; 7 nucleotides align to TRBD1. The length of the CDR3 is 13 residues. Germline V CDR1 and CDR2: SGHTS, YDEGEE. J lost 4 bases, V lost 3 bases, and 3 bases had no gene match. The CDR3 nucleotides are TGTGCCAGCAGCTCCTGGGACAGCTATGGCTACACCTTC. The encoded protein is CASSSWDSYGYTF.

The V and J genes are TRBV7-9 and TRBJ1-1; TRBD1 agrees at 10 bases. The CDR3 consists of 16 residues. In germline, CDR1 is SEHNR, CDR2 FQNEAQ (reference sequence). Trimming at V came to 1 base and at J to 4 bases, leaving 6 bases not matched to a gene. CDR3: CASSLGGTGAFTEAFF. DNA of the CDR3: TGTGCCAGCAGCTTAGGGGGGACAGGGGCGTTCACTGAAGCTTTCTTT.

Only a few counts were recorded for this clone. This chain links TRBV3-1 (or the pseudogene TRBV3-2) with TRBJ1-2, with 8 bases identical to TRBD1. The germline V gene encodes CDR1 LGHDT and CDR2 YNNKEL (reference sequence). With V trimmed by 1 base and J by 4 bases, 5 bases remained unmatched. There are 15 residues in the CDR3. CDR3 protein: CASSQGTGRAYGYTF. The DNA of the CDR3 is TGTGCCAGCAGCCAAGGGACAGGGCGCGCCTATGGCTACACCTTC.

This chain uses TRBV7-2 with TRBJ1-4; 8 bases line up with TRBD1. The J segment lost 5 bases and the V segment lost 5 bases, leaving 7 bases of the junction unmatched. Germline CDR1 reads SGHTA; CDR2 reads FQGNSA. The CDR3 totals 15 residues. CDR3 coding DNA: TGTGCCAGCAGCCGTTACAGGGGGAGCAATGAAAAACTGTTTTTT. Amino acids: CASSRYRGSNEKLFF. The full variable domain, in which reference TRBV7-2 and TRBJ1-4 provide the parts outside the CDR3, is GAGVSQSPSNKVTEKGKDVELRCDPISGHTALYWYRQSLGQGLEFLIYFQGNSAPDKSGLPSDRFSAERTGGSVSTLTIQRTQQEDSAVYLCASSRYRGSNEKLFFGSGTQLSVL.

J is TRBJ2-1 and V is TRBV28; 8 bases line up with TRBD2. V lost 1 base, J lost 0 bases, and 8 bases stayed unmatched. Germline CDR1 and CDR2: MDHEN and SYDVKM. The CDR3 contains 18 residues. For the CDR3, the DNA is TGTGCCAGCAGTTTATTCCGACTAGCGAACTTCTCCTACAATGAGCAGTTCTTC. Protein product: CASSLFRLANFSYNEQFF.

This clone occurred many times. The rearrangement joins TRBV7-9 to TRBJ1-1; perhaps TRBD1 as D (6 bases). This CDR3 contains 14 residues. CDR1 is SEHNR and CDR2 is FQNEAQ in the germline V gene (reference sequence). V lost 4 bases, J lost 3 bases, and 12 bases lay in between. This CDR3 reads CASSSRGADTEAFF. The CDR3, as DNA: TGTGCCAGCAGCTCCCGGGGGGCGGACACTGAAGCTTTCTTT.

J is TRBJ2-1 and V is TRBV4-1, with TRBD2 matching over 9 bases. V trimming: 4 bases; J trimming: 5 bases; junction bases outside the gene matches: 3. This CDR3 spans 14 amino acids. Germline V gene sequence: CDR1 MGHRA, CDR2 YSYEKL. The CDR3 DNA reads as TGCGCCAGCAGCCGGGAGCGGGGGGACAATGAGCAGTTCTTC. Translating it yields CASSRERGDNEQFF.

The chain is built from TRBV19 and TRBJ1-5, with D possibly matching TRBD1 (5 bases). The V and J ends lost 0 bases and 3 bases respectively, with 9 bases between them. The CDR3 has 15 residues. CDR1 is LNHDA, CDR2 SQIVND, per germline (reference sequence). The CDR3: CASSIDLGANQPQHF. The DNA for the CDR3 is TGTGCCAGTAGTATAGATCTTGGGGCCAATCAGCCCCAGCATTTT.

This chain connects TRBV7-9 to TRBJ1-1; a weak D match, TRBD1 (5 bases). This CDR3 has 13 residues. V gave up 5 bases and J gave up 9 bases, with 16 bases separating them. Germline V gives CDR1 SEHNR, CDR2 FQNEAQ (reference sequence). The CDR3 nucleotides are TGTGCCAGCAGCCCAGTCTTGGGGGAGCAAGCTTTCTTT. It is translated as CASSPVLGEQAFF. The whole variable domain, filled in from reference TRBV7-9 and TRBJ1-1, reads DTGVSQNPRHKITKRGQNVTFRCDPISEHNRLYWYRQTLGQGPEFLTYFQNEAQLEKSRLLSDRFSAERPKGSFSTLEIQRTEQGDSAMYLCASSPVLGEQAFFGQGTRLTVV.

This chain uses TRBV3-1 (or the pseudogene TRBV3-2) with TRBJ2-3; 7 positions agree with TRBD2. The CDR3 runs 16 residues. Germline CDR1 reads LGHDT; CDR2 reads YNNKEL (reference sequence). Trimming at V came to 4 bases and at J to 0 bases, leaving 7 bases not matched to a gene. The CDR3 loop is CASSRLGGSSTDTQYF. The CDR3 nucleotides read TGTGCCAGCAGCCGCCTCGGGGGGTCTAGCACAGATACGCAGTATTTT.

The chain employs TRBV30 and TRBJ1-4; tentative D call: TRBD1 (6 bases). Germline CDR1 is GTSNPN and CDR2 is SVGIG (reference sequence). CDR3 size: 14 residues. The V and J ends lost 4 bases and 1 base respectively, with 10 bases between them. The CDR3 loop is CAWTQGGTNEKLFF. As DNA, the CDR3 is TGTGCCTGGACCCAAGGGGGAACTAATGAAAAACTGTTTTTT. Using reference TRBV30 and TRBJ1-4 for the parts outside the CDR3, the full variable domain is SQTIHQWPATLVQPVGSPLSLECTVEGTSNPNLYWYRQAAGRGLQLLFYSVGIGQISSEVPQNLSASRPQDRQFILSSKKLLLSDSGFYLCAWTQGGTNEKLFFGSGTQLSVL.

The V call is TRBV7-9, the J call TRBJ1-4; D is unresolved. CDR1 and CDR2 from the germline V gene are SEHNR and FQNEAQ (reference sequence). The V gene lost 6 bases and the J gene lost 0 bases, with 8 bases spanning the gap. This CDR3 has 14 residues. DNA of the CDR3: TGTGCCAGCAGTCCGACGGCAACTAATGAAAAACTGTTTTTT. It is translated as CASSPTATNEKLFF.

The V and J genes are TRBV11-2 and TRBJ1-1, with D unclear. V lost 0 bases to trimming and J lost 9 bases, with 14 bases between them. Germline CDR1 is SGHAT and CDR2 is FQNNGV. This CDR3 spans 14 amino acids. CDR3 DNA: TGTGCCAGCAGCTTAGATCTTTCCCAGAGGAAAGCTTTCTTT. Its protein is CASSLDLSQRKAFF.

On this clone: Within the sample, other DNA sequences also encode this same CDR3. The chain joins TRBV5-1 to TRBJ1-5; perhaps TRBD1 as D (5 bases). This CDR3 is 15 amino acids long. The V end lost 1 base, the J end lost 1 base, and 9 bases lay between the germline ends. The germline CDR1 and CDR2 sequences are SGHRS and YFSETQ. CDR3 protein: CASSLSGDSNQPQHF. The CDR3 DNA sequence: TGCGCCAGCAGCTTGTCGGGGGACAGCAATCAGCCCCAGCATTTT.

In DNA form, the CDR3 reads TGTGCCAGCAGCCCAGGGGCCGACCAAGAGACCCAGTACTTC. Amino acids: CASSPGADQETQYF. The chain carries TRBV3-1 (or the pseudogene TRBV3-2) and TRBJ2-5; tentative D call: TRBD1 (6 bases). Germline CDR1 and CDR2: LGHDT and YNNKEL (reference sequence). The CDR3 runs to 14 residues. Trimming cost V 4 bases and J 0 bases, with 9 bases left between them.

This chain uses TRBV6-5 with TRBJ1-2, with 9 bases identical to TRBD1. The CDR3 has 13 residues. V lost 6 bases, J lost 8 bases, and 7 bases stayed unmatched. Germline V gene data show CDR1 as MNHEY and CDR2 as SVGAGI. CDR3 DNA sequence: TGTGCCAGCAGAGGACAGGGGAAGGGAGGCTACACCTTC. This encodes CASRGQGKGGYTF.

In this sample, this clone turned up once. The chain employs TRBV3-1 (or the pseudogene TRBV3-2) and TRBJ1-2; unclear D gene. Germline V gene lookup returns CDR1 LGHDT and CDR2 YNNKEL (reference sequence). The CDR3 contains 12 residues. Trimming took off 0 bases at V and 8 bases at J, with 7 bases between the two ends. The CDR3, as DNA: TGTGCCAGCAGCCAAGATGAAGTAGGCTACACCTTC. Translated: CASSQDEVGYTF.

This clone was detected only once. The sample holds other DNA sequences that translate to the same CDR3. The chain links TRBV5-1 to TRBJ2-7; 7 bases match TRBD1. The CDR3 is made up of 13 amino acids. Germline V lookup: CDR1 SGHRS, CDR2 YFSETQ. The trim removed 2 bases at V and 3 bases at J, leaving 2 bases unmatched. This chain's CDR3 is CASSFQGDYEQYF. CDR3 coding DNA: TGCGCCAGCAGCTTTCAGGGGGACTACGAGCAGTACTTC. Based on the CDR3 plus reference TRBV5-1 and TRBJ2-7, the full variable domain is KAGVTQTPRYLIKTRGQQVTLSCSPISGHRSVSWYQQTPGQGLQFLFEYFSETQRNKGNFPGRFSGRQFSNSRSEMNVSTLELGDSALYLCASSFQGDYEQYFGPGTRLTVT.

V usage is TRBV12-5 and J usage is TRBJ1-1; D gene uncertain. From germline, CDR1 is LGHNT and CDR2 FRNRAP. Trimming took off 5 bases at V and 0 bases at J, with 7 bases between the two ends. The CDR3 spans 13 residues. The CDR3 reads CASGRGVNTEAFF. DNA for the CDR3: TGTGCTAGTGGTCGAGGAGTGAACACTGAAGCTTTCTTT. Together with reference TRBV12-5 and TRBJ1-1, the CDR3 gives the full variable domain: DARVTQTPRHKVTEMGQEVTMRCQPILGHNTVFWYRQTMMQGLELLAYFRNRAPLDDSGMPKDRFSAEMPDATLATLKIQPSEPRDSAVYFCASGRGVNTEAFFGQGTRLTVV.

The rearrangement links TRBV2 to TRBJ2-6; D is unclear. There are 15 residues in the CDR3. V lost 7 bases, J lost 3 bases, and 13 bases lay in between. Germline V lookup: CDR1 SNHLY, CDR2 FYNNEI. The DNA of the CDR3 is TGTGCCAGCACCTCTTCATCCGTTGGGGCCAACGTCCTGACTTTC. Encoded protein: CASTSSSVGANVLTF.

Within the sample, this clone is medium-sized (0.01 to 0.1%). The V gene is TRBV29-1, the J gene TRBJ2-7; tentative D call: TRBD1 (5 bases). The germline V gene has CDR1 SQVTM and CDR2 ANQGSEA. The CDR3 totals 12 residues. The germline V and J ends were trimmed by 4 bases and 2 bases, with 9 bases remaining between them. As DNA, the CDR3 is TGCAGCGTTGGACAGAGCACCTACGAGCAGTACTTC. It specifies CSVGQSTYEQYF.

This sequence joins TRBV20-1 and TRBJ2-1; 9 bases match TRBD2. From germline, CDR1 is DFQATT and CDR2 SNEGSKA (reference sequence). CDR3 size: 15 residues. Trimming took 3 bases from V and 3 from J; bases not matched to a gene: 6. The CDR3 sequence is CSASRRGGYYNEQFF. CDR3 DNA: TGCAGTGCTAGTAGGCGGGGGGGTTACTACAATGAGCAGTTCTTC.

V and J are TRBV5-1 and TRBJ2-2; no clear D gene. The V end was cut by 1 base, the J end by 2 bases, with 9 bases between. The CDR3 loop spans 15 amino acids. Germline V gives CDR1 SGHRS, CDR2 YFSETQ. The CDR3 region has the DNA TGCGCCAGCAGCTTGTCTCTTACTAACACCGGGGAGCTGTTTTTT. This codes for CASSLSLTNTGELFF.

The chain couples TRBV4-1 to TRBJ2-4; perhaps TRBD2 as D (5 bases). V was pared by 1 base and J by 7 bases, with 14 bases between. The CDR3 contains 15 residues. From germline, CDR1 is MGHRA and CDR2 YSYEKL. In nucleotides, the CDR3 is TGCGCCAGCAGCCAAGCTCTCCAGGAGGTGAACATTCAGTACTTC. Translating gives CASSQALQEVNIQYF.